This T cell receptor (beta chain) emerged from a study of blood T cell repertoires in COVID-19. Across the study: PBMCs, B-cell-depleted T cells, or T cells provided the cDNA or gDNA that made up the material.

The table came from immunoSEQ multiplex PCR; TCRdb's copy has only in-frame clones and leaves some out. This sample yields 120,000 or so clones, of which 88% are seen a single time; 7.5% to 8% belongs to the top ten. The CDR3 has 17 amino acids. The germline V gene encodes CDR1 SGHRS and CDR2 YFSETQ. With 3 bases removed from V and 3 bases from J, the gap between germline ends came to 18 bases. Sequencing was done on a sample of peripheral blood. The chain couples TRBV5-1 to TRBJ2-2; TRBD2 is a possible D gene (6 bases). This TCR came from a man in his forties or fifties with acute or convalescent COVID-19. The CDR3: CASSSGRTGTYTGELFF. The CDR3 bases are TGCGCCAGCAGCTCGGGGAGGACCGGGACTTACACCGGGGAGCTGTTTTTT.